This T cell receptor beta chain was identified during a study of cytomegalovirus exposure and HLA in healthy donors. Whole-study findings and limits: Reports described diagnosis of cytomegalovirus status by the classifier as highly specific and sensitive. There were 150 to 200 TCR beta chains listed as cytomegalovirus-associated.

In germline, CDR1 is MNHNS, CDR2 SASEGT. V was clipped by 6 bases and J by 7 bases; unmatched bases: 3. The CDR3 has 13 residues. Donors were drawn from the approximately 110-subject validation cohort, separate from the approximately 700-subject first cohort. A note on this clone: Its antigen is unknown.

Sequencing was performed with immunoSEQ multiplex PCR; in TCRdb, only in-frame clones are kept and a portion is missing. This table holds about 56,000 clones, around nine tenths found once. The sequence was obtained from a young man in good health and CMV-seronegative. Sequencing input: PBMCs. The V gene is TRBV6-1, the J gene TRBJ2-1; TRBD2 matches 10 bases. The CDR3, as DNA: TGTGCCAGCAGGACTAGCGGGTGGAATGAGCAGTTCTTC. Translation gives CASRTSGWNEQFF.